This TCR beta chain was sequenced in a study of a mutant IDH1 vaccine in newly diagnosed glioma. Across the study: Earlier care involved radiotherapy, temozolomide, or both, and the majority received both.

The ends were cut back, 2 bases at V and 4 bases at J, with 14 bases in the middle. The CDR3 sequence is 16 residues long. In germline, CDR1 is MNHNY, CDR2 SVGAGI (reference sequence). TCRdb's table, derived via immunoSEQ multiplex PCR, lists solely in-frame clones and lacks some. The profile shows 70,000 or so clones, around 80% of them singletons. This sample's time point: baseline, week 1 (first vaccination visit). Documented treatment: pre-vaccination baseline after standard-of-care therapy. New WHO grade 3 or 4 astrocytomas that were IDH1-mutant and ATRX-lost occurred in the donors. V is TRBV6-6 and J is TRBJ1-4, with a possible D match to TRBD1 (6 bases). Here the sequenced sample was peripheral blood mononuclear cells (PBMCs), taken from a glioma patient treated with radiotherapy, temozolomide or both. This receptor was identified in a woman in her late teens or twenties with glioma. Some clones in this sample may be carry-over from other donors' samples. CDR3 loop: CASSYLRDTINEKLFF. The CDR3 DNA reads as TGTGCCAGCAGTTACCTCCGGGACACGATTAATGAAAAACTGTTTTTT.